The entry below gives a single T cell receptor (beta chain) sequence along with its context. The sample comes from a study of blood T cell repertoires in COVID-19. Study-level information: COVID-19 samples, acute and convalescent, were from the United States, Italy and Spain. T cells, B-cell-depleted T cells, or PBMCs provided the cDNA or gDNA that served as material.

Here immunoSEQ multiplex PCR was the method, and the copy in TCRdb shows in-frame clones only, minus some. The sample contains 200,000 or so clones, around four fifths of which appear only once. V lost 1 base and J lost 2; bases outside the gene matches: 4. CDR3 length: 15 amino acids. Germline V gene lookup returns CDR1 SGHTA and CDR2 FQGNSA. Sequencing was carried out using peripheral blood. The chain recombines TRBV7-2 with TRBJ2-5; 7 nucleotides match TRBD1. This sequence was found in a human donor in a cohort sampled during active COVID-19. In nucleotides, the CDR3 is TGTGCCAGCAGCTTAGTTGGACAGGAGCAAGAGACCCAGTACTTC. This codes for CASSLVGQEQETQYF.